Included here is one TCR beta chain sequence, with context. Its antigen is still unknown. There are 13 residues in the CDR3. V was shortened by 2 bases and J by 4 bases, with 8 bases between the two germline ends. Germline-derived CDR1 and CDR2 are SGHVS and FQNEAQ. TCRdb processed the reads anew with MiXCR; each CDR3 protein has one entry. Counted here are about 47,000 distinct CDR3 sequences, about 20% occurring once; the ten biggest clones make up about 80%. This specimen belongs to a study of T cell repertoires in cytomegalovirus infection. Sequencing was performed on CD8+ T cells from cultured PBMCs, taken from culture after CMV antigen stimulation. The receptor was isolated from a human donor in good health (CMV status not recorded). Some clones in this sample may be carry-over from other donors' samples. The V gene is TRBV7-8, the J gene TRBJ1-1, with D uncertain. CDR3 nucleotide sequence: TGTGCCAGCAGCTTAAAAGGGTTCACTGAAGCTTTCTTT. It specifies CASSLKGFTEAFF.